This T cell receptor (beta chain) was captured by sequencing in a study of blood T cell repertoires in COVID-19. V trimming: 7 bases; J trimming: 3 bases; junction bases outside the gene matches: 9. The CDR3 consists of 15 residues. Germline values: CDR1 LNHDA, CDR2 SQIVND (reference sequence). Original processing notes: Counts of nucleated cells, estimated from reference gene primer amplification, were obtained. Some clones are missing from TCRdb's copy, which holds only in-frame ones; the method was immunoSEQ multiplex PCR. V and J calls and clone size are copied from that table; D and trimming were computed from the DNA. The sample lists around 120,000 clones; 70% to 90% were seen once.

The sample taken for sequencing was peripheral blood. The TCR originated in a man between 50 and 59 years old with acute or convalescent COVID-19. V is TRBV19 and J is TRBJ2-3, with 8 bases aligning to TRBD2. The CDR3 sequence is CASKSGSEGTDTQYF. CDR3 in DNA: TGTGCCAGTAAGAGCGGGAGTGAGGGAACAGATACGCAGTATTTT.